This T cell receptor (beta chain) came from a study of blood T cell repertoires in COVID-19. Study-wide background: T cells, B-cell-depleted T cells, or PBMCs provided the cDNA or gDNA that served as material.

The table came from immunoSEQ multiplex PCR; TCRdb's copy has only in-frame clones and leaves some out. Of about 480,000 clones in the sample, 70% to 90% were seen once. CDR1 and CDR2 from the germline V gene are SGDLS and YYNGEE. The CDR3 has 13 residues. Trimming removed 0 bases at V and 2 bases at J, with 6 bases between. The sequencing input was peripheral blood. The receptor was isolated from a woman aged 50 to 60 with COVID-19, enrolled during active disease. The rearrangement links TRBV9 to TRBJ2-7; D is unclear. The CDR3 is CASSVDIAYEQYF. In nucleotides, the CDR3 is TGTGCCAGCAGCGTAGATATAGCCTACGAGCAGTACTTC.